This record covers a single T cell receptor beta chain. This specimen comes from a study of cytomegalovirus exposure and HLA in healthy donors. The PCR made use of 60 Vbeta and 13 Jbeta primers. The data were produced by immunoSEQ multiplex PCR, yet TCRdb's version contains in-frame clones alone and is incomplete. The sample lists roughly 160,000 clones, roughly four fifths occurring once. CDR3 length: 14 residues. Germline loops: CDR1 LNHNV, CDR2 YYDKDF (reference sequence). Trimming took 1 base from V and 5 from J, leaving 9 bases between them. The chain employs TRBV15 and TRBJ1-5; TRBD1 might be the D (5 bases). Sequencing used PBMCs. This sequence was found in a female donor in good health and CMV-seronegative. The CDR3 reads CATSRAGKYQPQHF. CDR3 sequence (DNA): TGTGCCACCAGCAGAGCAGGGAAATATCAGCCCCAGCATTTT.